This record looks at one T cell receptor beta chain sequence and its context. Antigen specificity is unknown. The entry originates in a study of shared clonotypes between healthy human individuals. CD45RO negativity and positive selection for CCR7 defined naive CD8 cells, a population that excluded terminally differentiated effector memory CD45RA+ cells. The donor cohort consisted entirely of Caucasian adults residing in Nashville, Tennessee. Study findings and constraints: What naive subsets generally showed was a larger estimated richness than memory subsets showed.

In the sorted-subset replicate PCRs, around 200 ng DNA, 25,000 to 35,000 T cell genomes, was used. The protocol was immunoSEQ multiplex PCR, while the TCRdb copy is restricted to in-frame clones and leaves out a portion. The table has around 2,000,000 clones, roughly 95% seen once. The TCR comes from a man between 18 and 35 years old in good health. The specimen was naive CD8+ T cells sorted from blood.

CDR3 nucleotides: TGTGCCAGCAGCTTAGTAAACGGCAGGTACGAGCAGTACTTC. Residues: CASSLVNGRYEQYF. The chain uses TRBV11-2 and TRBJ2-7; D remains unclear. CDR1 is SGHAT, CDR2 FQNNGV, per germline. V lost 1 base, J lost 4 bases, and 11 bases lay in between. The CDR3 sequence is 14 residues long.